The 9 T cell receptor beta chains reported below all come from one sample, sequenced in a study of blood T cell repertoires in COVID-19. Sequenced by immunoSEQ multiplex PCR; TCRdb stores in-frame clones only, minus some. The sample gives fewer than 65,000 clones, about 88% of which show up once; less than 2% is in the top ten. Sequenced sample: peripheral blood. Receptors were obtained from a man aged 55 to 69 with acute or convalescent COVID-19.

This chain connects TRBV5-4 to TRBJ2-1; perhaps TRBD1 as D (7 bases). Trimming cost V 2 bases and J 0 bases, with 15 bases left between them. Germline V lookup: CDR1 SGHNT, CDR2 YYREEE (reference sequence). The CDR3 extends over 17 amino acids. CDR3: CASSFGAGGGSYNEQFF. The CDR3 nucleotides read TGTGCCAGCAGCTTTGGGGCAGGGGGAGGCTCCTACAATGAGCAGTTCTTC.

This chain links TRBV5-4 with TRBJ1-1, with D unclear. The V end lost 2 bases, the J end lost 0 bases, and 14 bases lay between the germline ends. The CDR3 is 16 amino acids. Germline V CDR1 and CDR2: SGHNT, YYREEE (reference sequence). The CDR3 loop is CASSLSFQAMNTEAFF. In DNA form, the CDR3 reads TGTGCCAGCAGCTTAAGTTTTCAGGCCATGAACACTGAAGCTTTCTTT.

The rearrangement uses TRBV5-1 and TRBJ1-5, with a tentative D call TRBD1 (6 bases). The CDR3 is 16 amino acids. Trimming stripped 5 bases from V and 3 bases from J, with 18 bases between. The V gene's germline CDR1 is SGHRS and CDR2 YFSETQ. CDR3 sequence reads: CASRPGAQGTNQPQHF. The CDR3 coding sequence is TGCGCCAGCAGGCCGGGTGCACAGGGTACCAATCAGCCCCAGCATTTT.

This chain uses TRBV7-9 with TRBJ2-7; tentative D call: TRBD2 (5 bases). The ends were cut back, 5 bases at V and 3 bases at J, with 14 bases in the middle. CDR3 length: 14 amino acids. The V gene's germline CDR1 is SEHNR and CDR2 FQNEAQ (reference sequence). CDR3 in amino acids: CASSPGTSDYEQYF. DNA of the CDR3: TGTGCCAGCAGCCCGGGAACATCGGACTACGAGCAGTACTTC.

The CDR3: CASSTVGEQFF. In DNA form, the CDR3 reads TGTGCCAGCAGCACAGTTGGTGAGCAGTTCTTC. The rearrangement joins TRBV11-2 to TRBJ2-1; the D is unclear. The germline V gene encodes CDR1 SGHAT and CDR2 FQNNGV. Between the trimmed V and J ends, which lost 5 bases and 9 bases, there was a span of 8 bases. The CDR3 consists of 11 residues.

This chain joins TRBV4-1 and TRBJ2-3; TRBD1 aligns across 7 bases. The CDR3 has 15 residues. Per germline, CDR1 MGHRA and CDR2 YSYEKL. V lost 0 bases to trimming and J lost 4 bases; unmatched junction nucleotides: 4. In DNA form, the CDR3 reads TGCGCCAGCAGCCAAGACAGGGGGATCGCAGATACGCAGTATTTT. Translated, it gives CASSQDRGIADTQYF.

The rearrangement uses TRBV30 and TRBJ1-3, with D maybe TRBD1 (6 bases). The CDR3 extends over 17 amino acids. V was trimmed by 0 bases and J by 2 bases, leaving 17 bases between them. CDR1 and CDR2 from the germline V gene are GTSNPN and SVGIG (reference sequence). In nucleotides, the CDR3 is TGTGCCTGGAGTGTATCTGGACAGATCTCCCCTGGAAACACCATATATTTT. Translation: CAWSVSGQISPGNTIYF.

The chain links TRBV6-1 to TRBJ1-1; possibly TRBD1 for D (6 bases). V shed 0 bases and J shed 5 bases, with 13 bases lying between them. The V gene's germline CDR1 is MNHNS and CDR2 SASEGT. The CDR3 length is 15 residues. The DNA of the CDR3 is TGTGCCAGCAGTGAAGCGGGACAAAGAGGGACTGAAGCTTTCTTT. It yields the protein CASSEAGQRGTEAFF.

This chain links TRBV18 with TRBJ1-6, with unresolved D. Per the germline V gene, CDR1 is KGHSH and CDR2 is LQKENI. With 7 bases removed from V and 9 bases from J, the gap between germline ends came to 13 bases. The CDR3 runs to 13 residues. CDR3 sequence: CASYLSPTSPLHF. In DNA, the CDR3 is TGTGCCAGCTATCTGAGCCCAACTTCACCCCTCCACTTT.